This T cell receptor beta chain was profiled in a study of cytomegalovirus exposure and HLA in healthy donors. Study-wide points: In vitro data verified a few CMV-associated chains as specific for CMV antigens. Most of the CMV-associated TCR beta chains (in a later analysis) appeared to be HLA-restricted. In an earlier analysis, about 87% or about 30%: the productive usage of most TCR beta V segments.

Note on this clone: Its antigen remains unknown.

In nominal health when sampled, donors likely had unrecorded immune exposures nonetheless. CDR3 length equals 11 residues. Looked up from germline, CDR1 is MGHDK and CDR2 is SYGVNS. Trimming stripped 2 bases from V and 8 bases from J, with 6 bases between. The PCR contained 60 Vbeta and 13 Jbeta primers. The table came from immunoSEQ multiplex PCR; TCRdb's copy has only in-frame clones and leaves some out. This table has some 130,000 clones, roughly 70% appearing once. What was sequenced was PBMCs. The clonotype originates from a man aged 35 to 55 in good health and CMV-seronegative. The chain recombines TRBV25-1 with TRBJ1-2; D not resolved. The CDR3 region is CASSEMGGYTF. The CDR3 DNA sequence: TGTGCCAGCAGTGAAATGGGCGGCTACACCTTC.